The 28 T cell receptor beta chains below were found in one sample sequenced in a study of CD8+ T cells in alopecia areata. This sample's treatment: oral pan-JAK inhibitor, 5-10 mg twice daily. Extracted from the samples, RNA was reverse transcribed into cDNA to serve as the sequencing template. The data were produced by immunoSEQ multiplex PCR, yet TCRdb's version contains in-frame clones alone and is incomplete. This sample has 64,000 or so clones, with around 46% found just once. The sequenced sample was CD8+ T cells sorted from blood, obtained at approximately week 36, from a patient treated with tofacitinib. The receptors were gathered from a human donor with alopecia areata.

The CDR3 loop is CASSQDSSGLSYEQYF. The CDR3 DNA reads as TGCGCCAGCAGCCAAGATTCTAGCGGCCTCTCCTACGAGCAGTACTTC. The V and J genes are TRBV4-3 and TRBJ2-7, with 7 bases fitting TRBD2. V lost 0 bases, J lost 0 bases, and 5 bases stayed unmatched. The CDR3 covers 16 residues. Germline CDR1 reads LGHNA; CDR2 reads YSLEER.

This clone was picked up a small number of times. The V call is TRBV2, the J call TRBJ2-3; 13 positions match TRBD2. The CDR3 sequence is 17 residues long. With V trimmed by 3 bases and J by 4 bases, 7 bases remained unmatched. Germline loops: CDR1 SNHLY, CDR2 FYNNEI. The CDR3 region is CASSDGGLAGKADTQYF. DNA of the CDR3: TGTGCCAGCAGTGACGGGGGACTAGCGGGAAAAGCAGATACGCAGTATTTT. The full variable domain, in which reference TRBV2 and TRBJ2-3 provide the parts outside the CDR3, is EPEVTQTPSHQVTQMGQEVILRCVPISNHLYFYWYRQILGQKVEFLVSFYNNEISEKSEIFDDQFSVERPDGSNFTLKIRSTKLEDSAMYFCASSDGGLAGKADTQYFGPGTRLTVL.

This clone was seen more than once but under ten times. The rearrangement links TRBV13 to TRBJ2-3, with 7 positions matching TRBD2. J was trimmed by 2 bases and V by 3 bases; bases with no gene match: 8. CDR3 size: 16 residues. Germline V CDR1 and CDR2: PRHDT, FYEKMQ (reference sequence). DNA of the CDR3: TGTGCCAGCAGCTTCCCGGGGAGCGGGACCACAGATACGCAGTATTTT. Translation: CASSFPGSGTTDTQYF.

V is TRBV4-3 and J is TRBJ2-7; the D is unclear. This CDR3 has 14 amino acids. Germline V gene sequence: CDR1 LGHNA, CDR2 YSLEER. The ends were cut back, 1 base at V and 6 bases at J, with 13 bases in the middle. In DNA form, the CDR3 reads TGCGCCAGCAGCCAAGGAGGATCGGAAGGCGAGCAGTACTTC. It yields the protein CASSQGGSEGEQYF.

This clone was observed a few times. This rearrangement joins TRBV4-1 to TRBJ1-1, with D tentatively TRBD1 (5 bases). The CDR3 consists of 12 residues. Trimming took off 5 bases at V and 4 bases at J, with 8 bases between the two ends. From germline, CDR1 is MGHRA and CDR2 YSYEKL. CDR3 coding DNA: TGCGCCAGCAGCTGGGGGAGCACTGAAGCTTTCTTT. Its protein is CASSWGSTEAFF.

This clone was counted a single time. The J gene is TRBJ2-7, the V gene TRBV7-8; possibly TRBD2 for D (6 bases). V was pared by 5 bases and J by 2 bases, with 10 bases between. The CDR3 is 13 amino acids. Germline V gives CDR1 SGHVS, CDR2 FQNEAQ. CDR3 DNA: TGTGCCAGCAGCCCGGGACTCACCTACGAGCAGTACTTC. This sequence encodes CASSPGLTYEQYF.

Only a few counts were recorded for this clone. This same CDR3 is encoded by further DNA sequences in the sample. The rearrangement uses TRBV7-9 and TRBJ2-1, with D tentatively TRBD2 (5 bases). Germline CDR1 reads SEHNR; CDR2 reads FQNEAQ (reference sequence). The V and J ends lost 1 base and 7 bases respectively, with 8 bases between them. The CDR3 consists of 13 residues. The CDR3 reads CASSLGGGNEQFF. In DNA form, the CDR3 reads TGTGCCAGCAGCTTAGGTGGCGGGAATGAGCAGTTCTTC.

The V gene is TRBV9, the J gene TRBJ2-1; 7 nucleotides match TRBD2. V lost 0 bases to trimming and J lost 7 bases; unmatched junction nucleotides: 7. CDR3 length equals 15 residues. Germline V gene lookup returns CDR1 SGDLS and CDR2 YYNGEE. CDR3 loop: CASSVASAGDNEQFF. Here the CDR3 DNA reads TGTGCCAGCAGCGTAGCTTCCGCGGGAGATAATGAGCAGTTCTTC.

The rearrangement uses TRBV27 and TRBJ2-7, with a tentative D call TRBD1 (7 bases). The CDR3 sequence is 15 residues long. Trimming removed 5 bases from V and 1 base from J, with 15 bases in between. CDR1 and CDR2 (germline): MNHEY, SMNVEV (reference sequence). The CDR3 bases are TGTGCCAGCAGTGTCGGCGGGACAGCTTCCTACGAGCAGTACTTC. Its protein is CASSVGGTASYEQYF.

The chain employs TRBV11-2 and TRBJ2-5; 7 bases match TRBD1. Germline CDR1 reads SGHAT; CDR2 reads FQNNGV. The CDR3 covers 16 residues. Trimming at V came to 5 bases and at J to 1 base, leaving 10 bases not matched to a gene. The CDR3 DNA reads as TGTGCCAGCAGCCCCGGGACAGCCCGAGCCCAAGAGACCCAGTACTTC. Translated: CASSPGTARAQETQYF.

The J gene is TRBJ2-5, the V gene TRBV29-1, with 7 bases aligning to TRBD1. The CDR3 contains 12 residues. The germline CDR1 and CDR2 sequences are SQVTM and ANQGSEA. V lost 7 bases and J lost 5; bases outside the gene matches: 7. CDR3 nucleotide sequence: TGCAGCGGCCGACAGGGCCCCGAGACCCAGTACTTC. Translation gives CSGRQGPETQYF.

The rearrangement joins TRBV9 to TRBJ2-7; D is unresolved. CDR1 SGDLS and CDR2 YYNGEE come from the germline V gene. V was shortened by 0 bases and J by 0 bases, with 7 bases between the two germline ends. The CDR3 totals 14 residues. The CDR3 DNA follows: TGTGCCAGCAGCGTAGATCCGAGCTCCTACGAGCAGTACTTC. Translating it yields CASSVDPSSYEQYF.

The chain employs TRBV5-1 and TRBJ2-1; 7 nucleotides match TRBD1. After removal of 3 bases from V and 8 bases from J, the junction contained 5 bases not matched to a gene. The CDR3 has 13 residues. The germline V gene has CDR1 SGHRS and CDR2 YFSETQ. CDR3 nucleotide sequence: TGCGCCAGCAGCTGGACAGGTTCGGATGAGCAGTTCTTC. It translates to CASSWTGSDEQFF.

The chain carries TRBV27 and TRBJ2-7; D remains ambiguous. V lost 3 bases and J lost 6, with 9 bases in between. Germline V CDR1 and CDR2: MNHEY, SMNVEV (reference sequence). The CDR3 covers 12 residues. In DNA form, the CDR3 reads TGTGCCAGCAGTTTCGGTAAAGGCGAGCAGTACTTC. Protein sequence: CASSFGKGEQYF.

The CDR3 sequence: CSVEDHGQDTEAFF. CDR3 in DNA: TGCAGCGTTGAAGATCACGGGCAGGACACTGAAGCTTTCTTT. The genes are TRBV29-1 and TRBJ1-1, with no clear D. The CDR3 is made up of 14 amino acids. Per germline, CDR1 SQVTM and CDR2 ANQGSEA. Trimming took 0 bases from V and 3 from J, leaving 11 bases between them.

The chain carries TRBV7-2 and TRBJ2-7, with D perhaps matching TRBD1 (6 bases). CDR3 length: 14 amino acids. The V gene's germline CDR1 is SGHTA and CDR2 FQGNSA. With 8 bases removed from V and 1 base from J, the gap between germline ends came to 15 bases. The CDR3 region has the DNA TGTGCCAGCGTCCCTCCGGGACAATCCTACGAGCAGTACTTC. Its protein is CASVPPGQSYEQYF.

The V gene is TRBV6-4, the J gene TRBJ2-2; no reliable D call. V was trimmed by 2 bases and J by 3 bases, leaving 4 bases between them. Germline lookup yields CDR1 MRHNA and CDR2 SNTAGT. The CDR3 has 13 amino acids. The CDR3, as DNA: TGTGCCAGCAGTGACAGGGACACCGGGGAGCTGTTTTTT. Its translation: CASSDRDTGELFF.

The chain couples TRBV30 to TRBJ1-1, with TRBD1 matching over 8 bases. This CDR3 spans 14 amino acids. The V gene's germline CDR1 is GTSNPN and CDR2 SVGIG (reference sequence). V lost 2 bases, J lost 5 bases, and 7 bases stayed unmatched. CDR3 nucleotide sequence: TGTGCCTGGAGTAGGGGACAGGCGGGGACTGAAGCTTTCTTT. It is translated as CAWSRGQAGTEAFF.

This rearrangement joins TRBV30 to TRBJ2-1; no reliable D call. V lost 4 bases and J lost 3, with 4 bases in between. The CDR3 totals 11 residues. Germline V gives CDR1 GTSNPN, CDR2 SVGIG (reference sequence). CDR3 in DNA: TGTGCCTGGATAGGCTACAATGAGCAGTTCTTC. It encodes CAWIGYNEQFF.

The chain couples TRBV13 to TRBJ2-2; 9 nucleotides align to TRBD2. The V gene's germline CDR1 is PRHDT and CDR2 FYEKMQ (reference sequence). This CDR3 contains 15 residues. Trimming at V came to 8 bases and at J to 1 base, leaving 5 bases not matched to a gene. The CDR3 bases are TGTGCCAGCCGGGCTAGCGGGGAGAACACCGGGGAGCTGTTTTTT. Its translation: CASRASGENTGELFF.

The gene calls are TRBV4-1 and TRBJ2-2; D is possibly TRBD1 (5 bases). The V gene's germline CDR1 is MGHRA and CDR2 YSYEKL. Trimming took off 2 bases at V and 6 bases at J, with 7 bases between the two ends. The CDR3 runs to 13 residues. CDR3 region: CASSQRGSGELFF. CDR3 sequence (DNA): TGCGCCAGCAGCCAAAGGGGTTCCGGGGAGCTGTTTTTT.

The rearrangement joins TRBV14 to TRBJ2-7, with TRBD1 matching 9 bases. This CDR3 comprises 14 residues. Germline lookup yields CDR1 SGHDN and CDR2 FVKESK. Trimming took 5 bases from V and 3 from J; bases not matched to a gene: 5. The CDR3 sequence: CASSEWDRDYEQYF. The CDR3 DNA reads TGTGCCAGCAGCGAATGGGACAGGGACTACGAGCAGTACTTC.

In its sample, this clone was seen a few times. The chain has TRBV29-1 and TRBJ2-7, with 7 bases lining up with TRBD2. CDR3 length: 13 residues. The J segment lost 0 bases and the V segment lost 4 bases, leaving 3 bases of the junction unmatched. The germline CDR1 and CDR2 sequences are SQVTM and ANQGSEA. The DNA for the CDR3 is TGCAGCGTTGTGGGCGGGAGCTCCTACGAGCAGTACTTC. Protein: CSVVGGSSYEQYF.

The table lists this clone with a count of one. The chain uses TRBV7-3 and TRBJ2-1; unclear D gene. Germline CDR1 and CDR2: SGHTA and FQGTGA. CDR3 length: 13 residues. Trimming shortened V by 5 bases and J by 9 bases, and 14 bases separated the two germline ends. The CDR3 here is CASSLVLRPEQFF. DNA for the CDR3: TGTGCCAGCAGCCTCGTTCTAAGGCCTGAGCAGTTCTTC.

CDR3 amino acids: CASSLLPAGVWEQYF. CDR3 DNA: TGCGCCAGCAGCCTCCTGCCAGCGGGAGTTTGGGAGCAGTACTTC. The chain joins TRBV5-1 to TRBJ2-7; 8 nucleotides align to TRBD2. The germline V gene has CDR1 SGHRS and CDR2 YFSETQ. CDR3 length equals 15 residues. V lost 4 bases, J lost 7 bases, and 13 bases stayed unmatched.

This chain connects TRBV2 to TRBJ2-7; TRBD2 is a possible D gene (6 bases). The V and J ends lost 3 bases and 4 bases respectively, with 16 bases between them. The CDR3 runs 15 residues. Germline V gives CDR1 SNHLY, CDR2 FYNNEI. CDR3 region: CASSEGGSALYEQYF. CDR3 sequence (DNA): TGTGCCAGCAGTGAGGGGGGTAGTGCTTTATACGAGCAGTACTTC. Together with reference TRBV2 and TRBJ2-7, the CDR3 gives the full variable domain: EPEVTQTPSHQVTQMGQEVILRCVPISNHLYFYWYRQILGQKVEFLVSFYNNEISEKSEIFDDQFSVERPDGSNFTLKIRSTKLEDSAMYFCASSEGGSALYEQYFGPGTRLTVT.

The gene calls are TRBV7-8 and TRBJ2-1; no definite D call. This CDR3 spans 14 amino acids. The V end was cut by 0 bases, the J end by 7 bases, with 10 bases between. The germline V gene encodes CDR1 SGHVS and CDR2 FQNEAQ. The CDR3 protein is CASSLASGGNEQFF. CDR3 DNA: TGTGCCAGCAGCTTAGCGTCGGGTGGTAATGAGCAGTTCTTC.

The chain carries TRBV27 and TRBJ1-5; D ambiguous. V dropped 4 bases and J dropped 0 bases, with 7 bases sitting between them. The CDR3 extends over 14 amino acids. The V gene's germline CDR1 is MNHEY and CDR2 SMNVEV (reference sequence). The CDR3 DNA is TGTGCCAGCAGTTCCTCCGATAGCAATCAGCCCCAGCATTTT. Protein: CASSSSDSNQPQHF.